A single sample is the source of the 12 T cell receptor beta chains below, sequenced in a study of shared clonotypes between healthy human individuals. The assay was immunoSEQ multiplex PCR, and TCRdb's table has in-frame clones only and misses some. The repertoire holds about 2.1 million clones, with 93% as singletons. Terminally differentiated effector memory CD45RA+ cells were left out of the naive CD8 fraction, which was CD45RO-negative and positively selected for CCR7. Sequences were obtained from naive CD8+ T cells from PBMCs. These receptor sequences come from a man aged 18-30 years in good health. Some clones in this sample may be carry-over from other donors' samples.

This clone was observed a handful of times. This chain connects TRBV11-2 to TRBJ1-2; 10 nucleotides line up with TRBD1. CDR1 and CDR2 from the germline V gene are SGHAT and FQNNGV. J was trimmed by 6 bases and V by 5 bases; bases with no gene match: 3. This CDR3 spans 13 amino acids. The CDR3 DNA reads TGTGCCAGCAGCGAGGGACAGGGGAATGGCTACACCTTC. Encoded protein: CASSEGQGNGYTF.

The chain links TRBV27 to TRBJ2-7, with a possible D match to TRBD2 (5 bases). Germline assignment: CDR1 MNHEY and CDR2 SMNVEV (reference sequence). Trimming pared 3 bases from V and 6 bases from J, leaving 12 bases between. The CDR3 is made up of 13 amino acids. Written as DNA, the CDR3 is TGTGCCAGCAGTTTGGACCTACGGGGCGAGCAGTACTTC. This codes for CASSLDLRGEQYF.

This clone turned up a few times. This chain links TRBV29-1 with TRBJ2-1; D ambiguous. This CDR3 region has 13 residues. CDR1 is SQVTM, CDR2 ANQGSEA, per germline. V lost 7 bases, J lost 8 bases, and 18 bases lay in between. The CDR3 loop reads CSAPVALEHEQFF. The DNA for the CDR3 is TGCAGCGCCCCTGTGGCACTTGAGCATGAGCAGTTCTTC.

This clone has a single count. This sequence joins TRBV7-9 and TRBJ2-1; 11 bases agree with TRBD2. This CDR3 has 17 residues. CDR1 and CDR2 from the germline V gene are SEHNR and FQNEAQ (reference sequence). V gave up 5 bases and J gave up 6 bases; unmatched junction bases: 12. The CDR3 DNA follows: TGTGCCAGCAGCCAACTAGCGGGAGACGGGGGTCGCAATGAGCAGTTCTTC. Residues: CASSQLAGDGGRNEQFF.

The chain carries TRBV6-5 and TRBJ1-1; D might be TRBD1 (5 bases). Germline lookup yields CDR1 MNHEY and CDR2 SVGAGI. The CDR3 loop spans 13 amino acids. V gave up 5 bases and J gave up 5 bases, with 12 bases separating them. DNA of the CDR3: TGTGCCAGCAGTGTTTGGGGGAGGACTGAAGCTTTCTTT. Translated: CASSVWGRTEAFF.

CDR3 sequence: CASRDRPGDSYEQYF. DNA of the CDR3: TGTGCCAGCAGGGATCGCCCCGGGGACTCCTACGAGCAGTACTTC. This chain uses TRBV7-2 with TRBJ2-7; tentative D call: TRBD2 (5 bases). Trimming left V 6 bases short and J 0 bases short, with 15 bases between. This CDR3 contains 15 residues. Germline CDR1 SGHTA, CDR2 FQGNSA.

As concerns this clone: Distinct nucleotide sequences in the sample also encode this CDR3. The V call is TRBV7-9, the J call TRBJ2-7, with 7 bases that match TRBD1. The J segment lost 0 bases and the V segment lost 4 bases, leaving 3 bases of the junction unmatched. The CDR3 loop spans 14 amino acids. Germline values: CDR1 SEHNR, CDR2 FQNEAQ (reference sequence). DNA of the CDR3: TGTGCCAGCAGCTCCAGGGGGAGCTCCTACGAGCAGTACTTC. Translating it yields CASSSRGSSYEQYF.

The genes are TRBV7-8 and TRBJ2-7, with 9 bases matching TRBD2. The V gene end was trimmed by 4 bases and the J gene end by 3 bases; junction bases not matched to a gene: 4. Germline V CDR1 and CDR2: SGHVS, FQNEAQ. This CDR3 comprises 14 residues. The CDR3 DNA reads TGTGCCAGCAGCTCCCTAGCGGGGAACTACGAGCAGTACTTC. Translated, it gives CASSSLAGNYEQYF.

The rearrangement joins TRBV29-1 to TRBJ2-7; 8 nucleotides line up with TRBD1. The J segment lost 2 bases and the V segment lost 4 bases, leaving 4 bases of the junction unmatched. CDR3 length equals 13 residues. Germline CDR1 and CDR2: SQVTM and ANQGSEA. CDR3 amino acids: CSVGTGRAYEQYF. Written as DNA, the CDR3 is TGCAGCGTTGGGACAGGGCGGGCCTACGAGCAGTACTTC.

This rearrangement joins TRBV28 to TRBJ1-2, with 7 nucleotides matching TRBD1. Germline assignment: CDR1 MDHEN and CDR2 SYDVKM. The J segment lost 8 bases and the V segment lost 3 bases, leaving 9 bases of the junction unmatched. This CDR3 contains 14 residues. The DNA of the CDR3 is TGTGCCAGCAGTTTGAGGGGGCCCGGGTACGGCTACACCTTC. Translation: CASSLRGPGYGYTF.

This clone was detected only once. V and J are TRBV9 and TRBJ1-5; 8 bases align to TRBD1. V lost 3 bases and J lost 6; bases outside the gene matches: 8. Per the germline V gene, CDR1 is SGDLS and CDR2 is YYNGEE. CDR3 length: 15 amino acids. In DNA, the CDR3 is TGTGCCAGCAGCGACGGACAGGGAGCGGGTCAGCCCCAGCATTTT. This gives the protein CASSDGQGAGQPQHF.

The chain links TRBV5-6 to TRBJ1-5; D not resolved. V was trimmed by 0 bases and J by 3 bases, leaving 7 bases between them. CDR1 and CDR2 from the germline V gene are SGHDT and YYEEEE. CDR3 length: 14 residues. The CDR3 here is CASSLAAANQPQHF. DNA for the CDR3: TGTGCCAGCAGCTTGGCTGCGGCCAATCAGCCCCAGCATTTT.